This TCR beta chain was sequenced for a study of OX40 agonist ivuxolimab in advanced cancers. Study conclusions and caveats: There was clonal expansion of CD4+ and CD8+ blood T cells by week 6 at 0.1 to 3.0 mg/kg.

CDR3 size: 16 residues. Germline V CDR1 and CDR2: SGHRS, YFSETQ. The J segment lost 4 bases and the V segment lost 4 bases, leaving 10 bases of the junction unmatched. Remarks on this clone: No antigen is known for it.

Clones were sequenced by immunoSEQ multiplex PCR, and TCRdb holds only the in-frame ones, with some missing. This sample carries under 80,000 clones, more than 80% of them seen once, and the ten largest clones take 0.9% to 1.2%. This TCR was sampled from an adult with an advanced solid tumor such as melanoma, head and neck, liver or kidney cancer. V gene TRBV5-1 combines with J gene TRBJ2-3; 9 nucleotides agree with TRBD2. The sequenced sample was CD4+ or CD8+ T cells sorted from blood, obtained in a trial of the OX40 agonist ivuxolimab. In DNA form, the CDR3 reads TGCGCCAGCAGCCCCGATCGGGGCGGGGGGGCAGATACGCAGTATTTT. As protein: CASSPDRGGGADTQYF.